Included here is one TCR beta chain sequence, with context. Its target is not known. This may be a read error: a much more frequent sequence differs by one nucleotide. The germline V gene encodes CDR1 MNHEY and CDR2 SVGEGT. There are 12 residues in the CDR3. V lost 5 bases to trimming and J lost 6 bases, with 9 bases between them. Diagnosis of hyperthyroidism was new in patients aged 18 to 65, and its duration was under 2 months. The PBMCs were sourced from fresh peripheral blood (approximately 10 ml). This specimen comes from a study of T cells in Graves' hyperthyroidism and ophthalmopathy. Amplification yielded TCR beta CDR3 regions, with RNA transcripts as the source. With the HTBI primer set, the TCR CDR3 went through a first round of RT-PCR. TCRdb re-derived calls from the multiplex PCR reads in MiXCR, one entry per CDR3 protein. The sample gives roughly 740,000 distinct CDR3 sequences, 16% of which show up once; approximately 8% is in the top ten.

Regarding the study as a whole: The model's output predicted ophthalmopathy at a median of about 5.9 months prior to onset. Most clonotypes expanded in thyroid above 0.001 were likewise present in blood.

This chain joins TRBV6-2 or TRBV6-3 and TRBJ2-3, with D uncertain. This TCR came from a man aged 18 to 29 with Graves' hyperthyroidism. The sample consisted of blood. In nucleotides, the CDR3 is TGTGCCAGCAGTGACTGGCGGGATACGCAGTATTTT. Translated, it gives CASSDWRDTQYF.